This TCR beta chain appears in the sequencing data of a study of spatial heterogeneity in lung cancer. Study results and caveats: Intratumoral expanded alpha and beta TCR counts were found to track tumor mutation counts.

The time point is: sample taken at primary tumor resection. The germline V gene encodes CDR1 MGHRA and CDR2 YSYEKL. This CDR3 contains 16 residues. Trimming took off 1 base at V and 0 bases at J, with 13 bases between the two ends. This clonotype was counted at least ten times. Antigen specificity is unknown. This beta chain appears as a stray read in a library generated for alpha chains; its size is not informative. Unique molecular identifiers, one per molecule, were present on every TCR cDNA molecule. TCRdb ran MiXCR on the 5' RACE reads and lists one entry per CDR3 protein. The data contain about 11,000 distinct CDR3 sequences, about 5% of them singletons.

The clonotype comes from a male donor with early-stage non-small cell lung cancer. The source material was lung tumor tissue, sampled at surgery. This chain joins TRBV4-1 and TRBJ2-7; possibly TRBD1 or TRBD2 for D (5 bases each). The CDR3 nucleotides are TGCGCCAGCAGCCAAGGTTCGGGACGTAGCTCCTACGAGCAGTACTTC. Translated: CASSQGSGRSSYEQYF.